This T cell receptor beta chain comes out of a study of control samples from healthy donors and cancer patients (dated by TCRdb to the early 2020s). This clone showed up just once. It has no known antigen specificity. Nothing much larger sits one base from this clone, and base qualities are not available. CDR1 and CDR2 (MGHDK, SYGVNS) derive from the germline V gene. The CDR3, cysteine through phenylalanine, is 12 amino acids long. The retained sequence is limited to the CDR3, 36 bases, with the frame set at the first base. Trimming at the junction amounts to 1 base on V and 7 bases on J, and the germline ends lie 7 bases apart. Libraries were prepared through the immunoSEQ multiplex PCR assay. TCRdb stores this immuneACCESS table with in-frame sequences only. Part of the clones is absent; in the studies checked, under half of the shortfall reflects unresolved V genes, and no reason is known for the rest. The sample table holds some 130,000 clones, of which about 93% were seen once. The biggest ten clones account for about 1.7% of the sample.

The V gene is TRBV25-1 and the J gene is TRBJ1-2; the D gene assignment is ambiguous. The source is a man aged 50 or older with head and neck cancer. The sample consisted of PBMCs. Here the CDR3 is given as CASSELGSGYTF. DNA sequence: TGTGCCAGCAGTGAATTGGGGTCTGGCTACACCTTC.